Listed below are T cell receptor beta chains from one sample, sequenced in a study of blood T cell repertoires in COVID-19. Profiling relied on immunoSEQ multiplex PCR, and the TCRdb table lists in-frame clones only, not all of them. The sample includes under 35,000 clones, approximately 87% of them seen just once. Sequenced material: peripheral blood. The receptors stem from a human donor in a cohort sampled during active COVID-19. Both conserved end residues are part of each CDR3. The order of the fields is clone size, V gene, J gene, D gene, CDR3 protein, CDR3 DNA. A D gene is named only where the DNA matches it firmly. Some rows mark clone size as missing; the rest say once, few, many or name a class of expanded clone.

abundance: NA
v_gene: TRBV5-4
j_gene: TRBJ2-5
d_gene: NA
CDR3aa: CASSLDRSRETQYF
CDR3nt: TGTGCCAGCAGCTTGGACAGGTCCCGAGAGACCCAGTACTTC

abundance: few
v_gene: TRBV28
j_gene: TRBJ1-1
d_gene: NA
CDR3aa: CASSLDWAGSTEAFF
CDR3nt: TGTGCCAGCAGTTTGGACTGGGCAGGCTCTACTGAAGCTTTCTTT

abundance: NA
v_gene: TRBV24-1
j_gene: TRBJ2-5
d_gene: NA
CDR3aa: CATSDLGTRGGTQYF
CDR3nt: TGTGCCACCAGTGATTTGGGGACACGTGGGGGGACCCAGTACTTC

abundance: NA
v_gene: TRBV19
j_gene: TRBJ2-3
d_gene: NA
CDR3aa: CASKDLSGSTDTQYF
CDR3nt: TGTGCCTCCAAGGACCTATCGGGAAGCACAGATACGCAGTATTTT

abundance: once
v_gene: TRBV6-5
j_gene: TRBJ2-7
d_gene: TRBD1
CDR3aa: CASSTRQDREQYF
CDR3nt: TGTGCCAGCAGTACGCGACAGGACAGGGAGCAGTACTTC

abundance: NA
v_gene: TRBV10-3
j_gene: TRBJ1-3
d_gene: NA
CDR3aa: CAISGAPGDSGNTIYF
CDR3nt: TGTGCCATCAGTGGGGCCCCGGGAGACTCTGGAAACACCATATATTTT

abundance: NA
v_gene: TRBV7-2
j_gene: TRBJ2-2
d_gene: NA
CDR3aa: CASRISSGQYTGELFF
CDR3nt: TGTGCCAGCAGGATCTCGAGTGGGCAGTACACCGGGGAGCTGTTTTTT

abundance: NA
v_gene: TRBV5-5
j_gene: TRBJ2-2
d_gene: TRBD2
CDR3aa: CASSPGLGTNTGELFF
CDR3nt: TGTGCCAGCAGCCCGGGACTAGGAACGAACACCGGGGAGCTGTTTTTT

abundance: NA
v_gene: TRBV6-5
j_gene: TRBJ2-7
d_gene: NA
CDR3aa: CASKLRGYEQYF
CDR3nt: TGTGCCAGCAAACTCAGGGGCTACGAGCAGTACTTC

abundance: NA
v_gene: TRBV28
j_gene: TRBJ2-7
d_gene: TRBD1
CDR3aa: CASSLQGVYEQYF
CDR3nt: TGTGCCAGCAGTTTACAGGGGGTGTACGAGCAGTACTTC

abundance: NA
v_gene: TRBV6-2/TRBV6-3
j_gene: TRBJ1-1
d_gene: TRBD1
CDR3aa: CASSNPPGQVYSEAFF
CDR3nt: TGTGCCAGCAGTAACCCTCCGGGACAGGTATATAGTGAAGCTTTCTTT

abundance: NA
v_gene: TRBV4-3
j_gene: TRBJ2-7
d_gene: NA
CDR3aa: CASSQDLNRYEQYF
CDR3nt: TGCGCCAGCAGCCAAGATTTAAACCGGTACGAGCAGTACTTC

abundance: NA
v_gene: TRBV6-5
j_gene: TRBJ1-2
d_gene: NA
CDR3aa: CASISSGSNGYTF
CDR3nt: TGTGCCAGCATTTCCTCGGGGAGCAATGGCTACACCTTC

abundance: NA
v_gene: TRBV5-1
j_gene: TRBJ2-4
d_gene: NA
CDR3aa: CASSLTSGGNIQYF
CDR3nt: TGCGCCAGCAGCTTGACTTCAGGGGGGAACATTCAGTACTTC

abundance: NA
v_gene: TRBV12-3/TRBV12-4
j_gene: TRBJ1-1
d_gene: NA
CDR3aa: CASSFRWNTEAFF
CDR3nt: TGTGCCAGCAGTTTCAGGTGGAACACTGAAGCTTTCTTT

abundance: NA
v_gene: TRBV7-2
j_gene: TRBJ2-7
d_gene: TRBD1
CDR3aa: CASSLSTGTATYEQYF
CDR3nt: TGTGCCAGCAGCTTAAGTACGGGGACAGCCACCTACGAGCAGTACTTC

abundance: NA
v_gene: TRBV4-3
j_gene: TRBJ2-1
d_gene: TRBD2
CDR3aa: CASSQTGTSGGYNEQFF
CDR3nt: TGCGCCAGCAGCCAAACCGGGACTAGCGGGGGATACAATGAGCAGTTCTTC

abundance: NA
v_gene: TRBV4-1
j_gene: TRBJ2-5
d_gene: TRBD2
CDR3aa: CASSQETSGGPETQYF
CDR3nt: TGCGCCAGCAGCCAAGAGACTAGCGGGGGGCCAGAGACCCAGTACTTC

abundance: NA
v_gene: TRBV11-1
j_gene: TRBJ2-7
d_gene: NA
CDR3aa: CASSLASSLSYEQYF
CDR3nt: TGTGCCAGCAGCTTAGCGAGCTCCTTGTCCTACGAGCAGTACTTC

abundance: NA
v_gene: TRBV2
j_gene: TRBJ2-1
d_gene: TRBD2
CDR3aa: CASSGSRGLAINEQFF
CDR3nt: TGTGCCAGCAGTGGTTCTAGGGGACTAGCAATTAATGAGCAGTTCTTC